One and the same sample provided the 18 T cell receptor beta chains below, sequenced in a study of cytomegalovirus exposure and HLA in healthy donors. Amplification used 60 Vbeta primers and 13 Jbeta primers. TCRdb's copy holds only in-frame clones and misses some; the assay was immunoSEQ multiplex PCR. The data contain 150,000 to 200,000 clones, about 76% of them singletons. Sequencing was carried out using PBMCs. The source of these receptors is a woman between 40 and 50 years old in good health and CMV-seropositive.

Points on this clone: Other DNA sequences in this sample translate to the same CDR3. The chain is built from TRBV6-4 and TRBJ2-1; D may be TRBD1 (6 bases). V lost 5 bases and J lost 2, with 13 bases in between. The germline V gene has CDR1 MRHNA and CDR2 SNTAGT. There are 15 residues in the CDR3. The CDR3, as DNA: TGTGCCAGCAGTCCTACCGGGACACCCTACAATGAGCAGTTCTTC. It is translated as CASSPTGTPYNEQFF.

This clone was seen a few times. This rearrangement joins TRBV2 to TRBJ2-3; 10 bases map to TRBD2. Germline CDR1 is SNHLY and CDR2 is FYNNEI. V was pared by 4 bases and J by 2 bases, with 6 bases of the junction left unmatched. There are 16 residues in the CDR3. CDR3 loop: CASSVLAGASTDTQYF. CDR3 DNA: TGTGCCAGCAGTGTGCTAGCGGGGGCCTCCACAGATACGCAGTATTTT.

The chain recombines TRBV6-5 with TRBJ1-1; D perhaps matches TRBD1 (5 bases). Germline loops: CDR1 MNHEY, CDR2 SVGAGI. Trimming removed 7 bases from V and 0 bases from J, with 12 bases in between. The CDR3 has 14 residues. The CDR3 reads CASTSRTLNTEAFF. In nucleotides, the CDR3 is TGTGCCAGCACTTCCAGGACACTGAACACTGAAGCTTTCTTT.

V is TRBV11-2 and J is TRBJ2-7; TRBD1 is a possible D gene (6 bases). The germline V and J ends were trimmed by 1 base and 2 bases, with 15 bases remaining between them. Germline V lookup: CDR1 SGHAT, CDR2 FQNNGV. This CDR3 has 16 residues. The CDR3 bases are TGTGCCAGCAGCTTAGTGGGCTTCACAGGGACCTACGAGCAGTACTTC. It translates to CASSLVGFTGTYEQYF.

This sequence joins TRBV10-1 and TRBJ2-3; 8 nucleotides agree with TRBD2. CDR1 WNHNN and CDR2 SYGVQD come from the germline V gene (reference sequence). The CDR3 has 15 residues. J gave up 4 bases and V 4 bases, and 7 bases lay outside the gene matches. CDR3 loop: CASSGSGGPPDTQYF. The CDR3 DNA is TGCGCCAGCAGTGGGTCGGGGGGGCCACCAGATACGCAGTATTTT.

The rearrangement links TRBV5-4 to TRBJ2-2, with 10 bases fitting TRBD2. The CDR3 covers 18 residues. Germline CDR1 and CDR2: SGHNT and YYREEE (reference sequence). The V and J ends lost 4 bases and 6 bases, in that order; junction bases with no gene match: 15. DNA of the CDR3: TGTGCCAGCAGCCCCGGGGGCAGCGGGGGGGCCTCGGCCGGGGAGCTGTTTTTT. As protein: CASSPGGSGGASAGELFF.

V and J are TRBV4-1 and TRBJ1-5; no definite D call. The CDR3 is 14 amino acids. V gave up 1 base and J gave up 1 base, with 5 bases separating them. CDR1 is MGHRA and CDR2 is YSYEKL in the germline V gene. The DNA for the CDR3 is TGCGCCAGCAGCCAAGTCCTAAGCAATCAGCCCCAGCATTTT. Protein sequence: CASSQVLSNQPQHF.

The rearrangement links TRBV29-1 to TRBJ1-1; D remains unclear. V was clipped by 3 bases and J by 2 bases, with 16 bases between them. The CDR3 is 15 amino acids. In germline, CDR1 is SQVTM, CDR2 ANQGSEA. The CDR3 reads CSVEGRSGGNTEAFF. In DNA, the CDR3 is TGCAGCGTTGAGGGCAGAAGTGGAGGAAACACTGAAGCTTTCTTT.

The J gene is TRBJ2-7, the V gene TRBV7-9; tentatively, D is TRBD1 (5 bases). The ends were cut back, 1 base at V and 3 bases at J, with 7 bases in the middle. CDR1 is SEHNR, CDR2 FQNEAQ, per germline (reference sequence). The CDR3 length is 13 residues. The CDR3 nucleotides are TGTGCCAGCAGCTTAGTAAGGGGCTACGAGCAGTACTTC. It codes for CASSLVRGYEQYF.

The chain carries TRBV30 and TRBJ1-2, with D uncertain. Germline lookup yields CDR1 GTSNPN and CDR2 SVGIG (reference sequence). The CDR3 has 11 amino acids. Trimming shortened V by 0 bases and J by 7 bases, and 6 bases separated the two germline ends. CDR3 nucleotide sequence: TGTGCCTGGAGTGTCTCGGGTGGCTACACCTTC. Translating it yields CAWSVSGGYTF.

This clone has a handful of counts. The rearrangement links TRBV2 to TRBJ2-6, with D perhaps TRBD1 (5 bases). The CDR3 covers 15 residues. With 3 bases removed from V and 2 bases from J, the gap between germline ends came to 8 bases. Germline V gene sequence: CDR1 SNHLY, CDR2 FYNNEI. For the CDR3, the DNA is TGTGCCAGCAGTGAGCAGGGTCCTGGGGCCAACGTCCTGACTTTC. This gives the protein CASSEQGPGANVLTF.

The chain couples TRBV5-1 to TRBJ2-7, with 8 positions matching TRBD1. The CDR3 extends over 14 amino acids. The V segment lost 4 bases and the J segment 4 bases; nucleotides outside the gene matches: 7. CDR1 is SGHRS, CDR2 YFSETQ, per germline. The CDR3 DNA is TGCGCCAGCAGCGTCGGACAGGGATCGTACGAGCAGTACTTC. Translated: CASSVGQGSYEQYF.

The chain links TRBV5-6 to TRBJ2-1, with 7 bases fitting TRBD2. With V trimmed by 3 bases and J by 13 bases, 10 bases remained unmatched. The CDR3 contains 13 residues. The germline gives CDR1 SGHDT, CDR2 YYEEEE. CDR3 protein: CASSWTSLREQFF. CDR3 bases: TGTGCCAGCAGCTGGACTAGTTTAAGGGAACAGTTCTTC.

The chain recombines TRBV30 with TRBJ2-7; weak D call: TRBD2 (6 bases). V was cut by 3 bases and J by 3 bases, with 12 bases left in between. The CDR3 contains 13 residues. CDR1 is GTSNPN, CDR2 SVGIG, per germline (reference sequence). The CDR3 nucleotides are TGTGCCTGGAGCCCGGGAGATAACTACGAGCAGTACTTC. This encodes CAWSPGDNYEQYF.

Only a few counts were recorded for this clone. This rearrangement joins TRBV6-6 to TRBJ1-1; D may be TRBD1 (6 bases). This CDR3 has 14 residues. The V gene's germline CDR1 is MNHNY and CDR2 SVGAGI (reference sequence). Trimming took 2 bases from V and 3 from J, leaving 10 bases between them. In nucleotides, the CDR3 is TGTGCCAGCAGTTACAACGGACAGCACACTGAAGCTTTCTTT. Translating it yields CASSYNGQHTEAFF.

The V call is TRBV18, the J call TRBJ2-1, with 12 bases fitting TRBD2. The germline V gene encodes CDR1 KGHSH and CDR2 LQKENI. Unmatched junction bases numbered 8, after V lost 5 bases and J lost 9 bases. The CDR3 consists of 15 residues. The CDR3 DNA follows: TGTGCCAGCTCATTCCCTAGCGGGAGGGGCGGTGAGCAGTTCTTC. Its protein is CASSFPSGRGGEQFF.

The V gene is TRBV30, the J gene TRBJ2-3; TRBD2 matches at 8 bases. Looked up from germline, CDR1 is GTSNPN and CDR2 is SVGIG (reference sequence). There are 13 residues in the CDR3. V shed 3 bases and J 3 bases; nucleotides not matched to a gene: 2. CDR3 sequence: CAWRSSGTDTQYF. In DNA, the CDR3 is TGTGCCTGGAGGTCTAGCGGGACAGATACGCAGTATTTT.

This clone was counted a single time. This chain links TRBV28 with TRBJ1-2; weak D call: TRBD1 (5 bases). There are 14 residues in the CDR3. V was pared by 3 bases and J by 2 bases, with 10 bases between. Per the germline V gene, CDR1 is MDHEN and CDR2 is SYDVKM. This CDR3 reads CASSFLGVNYGYTF. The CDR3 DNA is TGTGCCAGCAGTTTCCTAGGGGTGAACTATGGCTACACCTTC.